The 22 T cell receptor beta chains below were found in one sample sequenced in a study of T cell responses to AZD1222 COVID-19 vaccine. The repertoire was sequenced with immunoSEQ multiplex PCR; TCRdb's copy has only in-frame clones and lacks some. The table records 110,000 to 150,000 clones, more than 85% of them present only once. Here the sequenced sample was peripheral blood, taken on day 0 of AZD1222 vaccination. The receptor source for this set is an adult in good health.

This sequence joins TRBV9 and TRBJ1-2; 7 positions agree with TRBD1. The J segment lost 6 bases and the V segment lost 0 bases, leaving 5 bases of the junction unmatched. The CDR3 is 14 amino acids. Germline-derived CDR1 and CDR2 are SGDLS and YYNGEE. The CDR3: CASSVVLGGHGYTF. CDR3 coding DNA: TGTGCCAGCAGCGTAGTATTAGGGGGCCATGGCTACACCTTC.

The V and J genes are TRBV6-5 and TRBJ1-2; tentative D call: TRBD1 (6 bases). Per the germline V gene, CDR1 is MNHEY and CDR2 is SVGAGI. Between the trimmed V and J ends, which lost 4 bases and 2 bases, there was a span of 8 bases. The CDR3 totals 13 residues. CDR3: CASSWTENYGYTF. CDR3 nucleotides: TGTGCCAGCAGTTGGACAGAAAACTATGGCTACACCTTC.

This rearrangement joins TRBV10-3 to TRBJ2-5; possibly TRBD2 for D (5 bases). This CDR3 contains 13 residues. Trimming pared 4 bases from V and 2 bases from J, leaving 8 bases between. Germline V gene data show CDR1 as ENHRY and CDR2 as SYGVKD. CDR3 sequence (DNA): TGTGCCATCAGTGTCCGGGGTCAAGAGACCCAGTACTTC. Amino acids: CAISVRGQETQYF.

The chain couples TRBV7-8 to TRBJ2-1; D may be TRBD1 (5 bases). The CDR3 has 16 residues. Germline values: CDR1 SGHVS, CDR2 FQNEAQ. V lost 0 bases to trimming and J lost 4 bases, with 13 bases between them. The CDR3 sequence: CASSLALGQGYNEQFF. Written as DNA, the CDR3 is TGTGCCAGCAGCTTAGCGTTGGGGCAAGGGTACAATGAGCAGTTCTTC.

The V and J genes are TRBV4-1 and TRBJ2-3, with 12 positions matching TRBD2. V lost 1 base to trimming and J lost 14 bases; unmatched junction nucleotides: 13. This CDR3 has 16 amino acids. The germline CDR1 and CDR2 sequences are MGHRA and YSYEKL. The CDR3 region has the DNA TGCGCCAGCAGCCAAGGACTAGCGGGAGTTTTCAAGTCTCGGTATTTT. Translating gives CASSQGLAGVFKSRYF.

The chain employs TRBV3-1 (or the pseudogene TRBV3-2) and TRBJ1-2; 9 nucleotides align to TRBD1. Germline lookup yields CDR1 LGHDT and CDR2 YNNKEL (reference sequence). This CDR3 is 12 amino acids long. Unmatched junction bases numbered 2, after V lost 5 bases and J lost 7 bases. CDR3 coding DNA: TGTGCCAGCAGCTTGGGACAGGGTGGCTACACCTTC. Translating gives CASSLGQGGYTF.

The chain links TRBV6-5 to TRBJ1-2; 7 bases match TRBD1. CDR1 is MNHEY, CDR2 SVGAGI, per germline. V shed 6 bases, J shed 4 bases, and the junction held 5 bases outside the gene matches. The CDR3 totals 13 residues. CDR3 sequence (DNA): TGTGCCAGCAGCAGGACAGGACTCTATGGCTACACCTTC. This codes for CASSRTGLYGYTF.

This chain joins TRBV9 and TRBJ2-5, with 7 bases lining up with TRBD2. Germline loops: CDR1 SGDLS, CDR2 YYNGEE. The CDR3 runs to 16 residues. The ends lost 0 bases at V and 4 bases at J; junction bases unmatched: 9. The CDR3 DNA follows: TGTGCCAGCAGCGTAGCCGGCGGGAGAGCGGGAGAGACCCAGTACTTC. Translating it yields CASSVAGGRAGETQYF.

This sequence joins TRBV5-1 and TRBJ2-7; 8 bases line up with TRBD2. V was pared by 2 bases and J by 1 base, with 2 bases of the junction left unmatched. This CDR3 region has 14 residues. CDR1 is SGHRS, CDR2 YFSETQ, per germline. CDR3 sequence: CASSFTSGSYEQYF. The CDR3 nucleotides read TGCGCCAGCAGCTTCACTAGCGGATCCTACGAGCAGTACTTC. Full variable domain (missing parts from reference TRBV5-1 and TRBJ2-7): KAGVTQTPRYLIKTRGQQVTLSCSPISGHRSVSWYQQTPGQGLQFLFEYFSETQRNKGNFPGRFSGRQFSNSRSEMNVSTLELGDSALYLCASSFTSGSYEQYFGPGTRLTVT.

The chain combines TRBV19 with TRBJ2-1; TRBD2 agrees at 16 bases. The CDR3 is 15 amino acids. J lost 8 bases, V lost 8 bases, and 6 bases had no gene match. Germline CDR1 and CDR2: LNHDA and SQIVND (reference sequence). The CDR3 nucleotides read TGTGCCAGTGGGGGACTAGCGGGAGGGCCGCATGAGCAGTTCTTC. Its translation: CASGGLAGGPHEQFF. The full variable domain, in which reference TRBV19 and TRBJ2-1 provide the parts outside the CDR3, is DGGITQSPKYLFRKEGQNVTLSCEQNLNHDAMYWYRQDPGQGLRLIYYSQIVNDFQKGDIAEGYSVSREKKESFPLTVTSAQKNPTAFYLCASGGLAGGPHEQFFGPGTRLTVL.

V usage is TRBV6-5 and J usage is TRBJ2-7; 8 nucleotides agree with TRBD1. Germline-derived CDR1 and CDR2 are MNHEY and SVGAGI. J lost 5 bases, V lost 0 bases, and 6 bases had no gene match. The CDR3 length is 15 residues. The CDR3 sequence: CASSYSHRGSHEQYF. For the CDR3, the DNA is TGTGCCAGCAGTTACTCCCACAGGGGGAGCCACGAGCAGTACTTC.

CDR3 region: CASSGETDSYEQYF. CDR3 nucleotides: TGCGCCAGCAGTGGAGAGACAGACTCCTACGAGCAGTACTTC. V and J are TRBV10-1 and TRBJ2-7, with a weak D call TRBD1 (5 bases). The germline V gene encodes CDR1 WNHNN and CDR2 SYGVQD (reference sequence). The CDR3 loop spans 14 amino acids. The V gene lost 4 bases and the J gene lost 0 bases, with 10 bases spanning the gap.

The chain has TRBV28 and TRBJ2-7; D is unresolved. The CDR3 length is 9 residues. The germline V gene encodes CDR1 MDHEN and CDR2 SYDVKM. Trimming cost V 8 bases and J 4 bases, with 3 bases left between them. The CDR3 sequence is CASGYEQYF. For the CDR3, the DNA is TGTGCCAGCGGTTACGAGCAGTACTTC.

The chain links TRBV28 to TRBJ2-1, with TRBD2 matching over 14 bases. The V gene end was trimmed by 6 bases and the J gene end by 7 bases; junction bases not matched to a gene: 11. Germline lookup yields CDR1 MDHEN and CDR2 SYDVKM. This CDR3 is 17 amino acids long. CDR3 amino acids: CASSHGTSGRKGNEQFF. CDR3 in DNA: TGTGCCAGCAGCCATGGGACTAGCGGGAGAAAAGGGAATGAGCAGTTCTTC.

The chain carries TRBV2 and TRBJ1-2, with D possibly matching TRBD1 (5 bases). Trimming stripped 5 bases from V and 5 bases from J, with 12 bases between. Germline V gene lookup returns CDR1 SNHLY and CDR2 FYNNEI. The CDR3 loop spans 13 amino acids. The CDR3 reads CASSPRAGYGYTF. As DNA, the CDR3 is TGTGCCAGCAGTCCCAGGGCGGGGTATGGCTACACCTTC.

This chain joins TRBV18 and TRBJ2-1, with TRBD2 as a possible D gene (6 bases). Trimming removed 2 bases at V and 4 bases at J, with 18 bases between. The CDR3 contains 17 residues. Looked up from germline, CDR1 is KGHSH and CDR2 is LQKENI. In DNA form, the CDR3 reads TGTGCCAGCTCACCAGGAATAGCGGAGAGAGTTTACAATGAGCAGTTCTTC. It is translated as CASSPGIAERVYNEQFF.

This chain joins TRBV2 and TRBJ2-7, with D possibly being TRBD1 (5 bases). The CDR3 loop spans 13 amino acids. The germline CDR1 and CDR2 sequences are SNHLY and FYNNEI. Trimming removed 5 bases at V and 0 bases at J, with 8 bases between. CDR3 DNA sequence: TGTGCCAGCAGTAAGGACACCTCCTACGAGCAGTACTTC. This encodes CASSKDTSYEQYF.

The rearrangement links TRBV7-3 to TRBJ1-1; no clear D. CDR1 and CDR2 (germline): SGHTA, FQGTGA. The V end was cut by 7 bases, the J end by 0 bases, with 9 bases between. This CDR3 has 13 amino acids. The CDR3 here is CASKSGLNTEAFF. The DNA for the CDR3 is TGTGCCAGCAAGAGCGGACTGAACACTGAAGCTTTCTTT.

J is TRBJ1-2 and V is TRBV5-1, with D maybe TRBD1 (5 bases). CDR1 and CDR2 from the germline V gene are SGHRS and YFSETQ. There are 14 residues in the CDR3. The germline V and J ends were trimmed by 7 bases and 7 bases, with 20 bases remaining between them. The CDR3 is CASRPGPSGSGYTF. The CDR3 DNA follows: TGCGCCAGCCGCCCAGGGCCGTCCGGGTCTGGCTACACCTTC.

The chain carries TRBV5-1 and TRBJ2-3; D possibly corresponds to TRBD2 (6 bases). V lost 4 bases, J lost 1 base, and 10 bases lay in between. The CDR3 is made up of 14 amino acids. The germline gives CDR1 SGHRS, CDR2 YFSETQ. The DNA for the CDR3 is TGCGCCAGCAGCCTGGGACTCCGCACAGATACGCAGTATTTT. Its protein product is CASSLGLRTDTQYF.

This chain uses TRBV11-1 with TRBJ2-5; 10 bases align to TRBD2. This CDR3 spans 16 amino acids. The junction had 4 bases not matched to a gene; V was cut back by 3 bases and J by 0 bases. Looked up from germline, CDR1 is SGHAT and CDR2 is FQDESV (reference sequence). The CDR3 nucleotides read TGTGCCAGCAGCTTGCTAGCGGGAGCAAACCAAGAGACCCAGTACTTC. Protein sequence: CASSLLAGANQETQYF. The whole variable domain, filled in from reference TRBV11-1 and TRBJ2-5, reads EAEVAQSPRYKITEKSQAVAFWCDPISGHATLYWYRQILGQGPELLVQFQDESVVDDSQLPKDRFSAERLKGVDSTLKIQPAELGDSAMYLCASSLLAGANQETQYFGPGTRLLVL.

This chain links TRBV4-2 with TRBJ2-2, with 11 bases identical to TRBD2. Germline V gives CDR1 LGHNA, CDR2 YNFKEQ. This CDR3 region has 19 residues. Trimming at V came to 4 bases and at J to 3 bases, leaving 13 bases not matched to a gene. CDR3 DNA sequence: TGTGCCAGCAGCCGGGGGGCGGCTAGCGGGGGGTTTTACACCGGGGAGCTGTTTTTT. Amino acid sequence: CASSRGAASGGFYTGELFF.